These T cell receptor beta chains were read from a single sample in a study of response to subunit inactivated influenza vaccine. TCRdb re-analysed the RT-PCR reads in MiXCR, keeping a single row per CDR3 protein. The sample has roughly 500,000 distinct CDR3 sequences; approximately 15% are singletons. The sequencing used CD4+ T cells sorted from PBMCs, collected approximately 25 months after vaccination. These receptors originate from a man between 50 and 69 years old who received an inactivated influenza vaccine. Both conserved end residues are part of each CDR3.

cdr3_aa j_call v_call
CATSDSEGGLETQYF TRBJ2-5 TRBV24-1
CASRSKVGRAMEPQHF TRBJ1-5 TRBV10-1
CASSLMAATYEQYF TRBJ2-7 TRBV7-8
CASSNHAGGRGYEQYF TRBJ2-7 TRBV12-3/TRBV12-4
CASSFRDRYYGYTF TRBJ1-2 TRBV7-8
CASSFGQLKPQHF TRBJ1-5 TRBV12-3/TRBV12-4
CASSFLAGDYNEQFF TRBJ2-1 TRBV11-2
CSASQGWEQFF TRBJ2-1 TRBV20-1
CSVGALGDTQYF TRBJ2-3 TRBV29-1
CASSLVRAEQFF TRBJ2-1 TRBV7-2
CASSYYARRGVWNEQFF TRBJ2-1 TRBV6-2/TRBV6-3
CASSPTGPYEQYF TRBJ2-7 TRBV5-6
CASSVTSLADTQYF TRBJ2-3 TRBV19
CASSSRQGYEQYF TRBJ2-7 TRBV6-5
CASSLGPGLPTNEQFF TRBJ2-1 TRBV11-3
CASSLEGRPTEAFF TRBJ1-1 TRBV5-1
CASSPSGGGYGYTF TRBJ1-2 TRBV12-3/TRBV12-4
CASSQEDAYNEQFF TRBJ2-1 TRBV4-3
CASGLTTGELFF TRBJ2-2 TRBV7-9
CASSLPGTGGMQPQHF TRBJ1-5 TRBV28
CASSLGTGEYDTEAFF TRBJ1-1 TRBV5-1
CASSRTINTEAFF TRBJ1-1 TRBV23-1
CSVELRGIRGYTF TRBJ1-2 TRBV29-1
CASVGTGGKTQYF TRBJ2-5 TRBV5-1
CASSFVGYNEQFF TRBJ2-1 TRBV5-6
CASSGPAAGLYNEQFF TRBJ2-1 TRBV6-1
CASSRFSGTSALYQETQYF TRBJ2-5 TRBV3-1
CASSSTGGSNQPQHF TRBJ1-5 TRBV27
CSAITGNYGYTF TRBJ1-2 TRBV20-1
CSVESGSEKLFF TRBJ1-4 TRBV29-1
CSAQRTGGNSPLHF TRBJ1-6 TRBV20-1
CASSYSSTGQPEAFF TRBJ1-1 TRBV6-2/TRBV6-3
CASSQDYGINTDTQYF TRBJ2-3 TRBV4-2
CSAESGGPTDTQYF TRBJ2-3 TRBV20-1
CASSSIVGGYNEQFF TRBJ2-1 TRBV7-2
CASRKTTGETEAFF TRBJ1-1 TRBV25-1
CSAPPGRLGVGYNEQFF TRBJ2-1 TRBV20-1
CASSPQDRWPDGYTF TRBJ1-2 TRBV11-2
CSARDHKNTEAFF TRBJ1-1 TRBV20-1
CASATGLNYGYTF TRBJ1-2 TRBV11-2
CSAKISGRVAYNEQFF TRBJ2-1 TRBV20-1
CASSADPSYEQYF TRBJ2-7 TRBV7-2
CASSIARETTQYF TRBJ2-3 TRBV6-2/TRBV6-3
CSAREGRGARGYTF TRBJ1-2 TRBV20-1
CASSLESESTQYF TRBJ2-3 TRBV11-3
CASSLARTNTDTQYF TRBJ2-3 TRBV7-6
CASSYWLGTSGGAYNEQFF TRBJ2-1 TRBV6-2/TRBV6-3
CAIRGFFSESQYF TRBJ2-5 TRBV10-3
CASSESRDRGYGYTF TRBJ1-2 TRBV2
CSVDFPGLRDEAFF TRBJ1-1 TRBV29-1
CASSLNGGNEKLFF TRBJ1-4 TRBV5-1